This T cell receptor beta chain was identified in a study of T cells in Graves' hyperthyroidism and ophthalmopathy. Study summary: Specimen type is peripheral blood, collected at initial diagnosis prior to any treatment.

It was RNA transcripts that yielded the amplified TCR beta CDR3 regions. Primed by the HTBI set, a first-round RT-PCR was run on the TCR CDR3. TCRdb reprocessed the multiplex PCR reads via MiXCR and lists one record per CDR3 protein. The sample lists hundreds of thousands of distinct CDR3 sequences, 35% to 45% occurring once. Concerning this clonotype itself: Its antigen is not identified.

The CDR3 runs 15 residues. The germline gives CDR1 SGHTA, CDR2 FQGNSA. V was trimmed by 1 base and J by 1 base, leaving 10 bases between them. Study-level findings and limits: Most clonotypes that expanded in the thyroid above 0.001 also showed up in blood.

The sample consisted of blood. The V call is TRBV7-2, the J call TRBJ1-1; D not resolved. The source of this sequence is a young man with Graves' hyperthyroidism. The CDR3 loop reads CASSLVGRTNTEAFF. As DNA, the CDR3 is TGTGCCAGCAGCTTAGTAGGTCGGACGAACACTGAAGCTTTCTTT.